Listed below are T cell receptor beta chains from one sample, sequenced in a study of T cells in Graves' hyperthyroidism and ophthalmopathy. TCRdb fed the multiplex PCR reads into MiXCR, producing one record per CDR3 protein. The sample records hundreds of thousands of distinct CDR3 sequences, 38% being singletons. The sequenced material came from blood. The source is a man aged 18 to 29 with Graves' hyperthyroidism. The CDR3 runs from the conserved cysteine through the conserved F or W. A D gene is named only where the DNA matches it firmly. Expanded clones are given a class, and other clones once, few, many or no size at all.

abundance,d_gene,j_gene,len,v_gene,CDR3nt,CDR3aa
many,.,TRBJ2-2,13,TRBV7-9,TGTGCCAGCAGCCCGCAAGGTTCCGGGGAGCTGTTTTTT,CASSPQGSGELFF
.,TRBD1,TRBJ1-2,16,TRBV5-8,TGTGCCAGCAGCTTGGAGGGTGACAGGGCGGTTGGGGGCTACACCTTC,CASSLEGDRAVGGYTF
.,.,TRBJ1-6,9,TRBV9,TGTGCCAGCAGCGTAGTTCGCACCTTT,CASSVVRTF
.,TRBD2,TRBJ2-5,14,TRBV6-6,TGTGCCAGCAGTTACTTGGGGGGGCAAGAGACCCAGTACTTC,CASSYLGGQETQYF
.,.,TRBJ1-3,15,TRBV15,TGTGCCACCAGCAGAGATGTAGGCTCTGGAAACACCATATATTTT,CATSRDVGSGNTIYF
.,.,TRBJ1-2,13,TRBV20-1,TGCAGTGCTAGAGATGAAATCAACTATGGCTACACCTTC,CSARDEINYGYTF
.,.,TRBJ1-4,14,TRBV20-1,TGCAGTGCGGGTCAGGGTGGGAATGGTGAAAAACTGTTTTTT,CSAGQGGNGEKLFF
.,.,TRBJ1-2,14,TRBV7-3,TGTGCCAGCAGCCCTTCCGGGGGCTCATATGGCTACACCTTC,CASSPSGGSYGYTF
.,.,TRBJ1-1,15,TRBV20-1,TGCAGTGCTAGAGATCCAGCGAAAACGAACACTGAAGCTTTCTTT,CSARDPAKTNTEAFF
.,TRBD1,TRBJ1-1,14,TRBV12-3/TRBV12-4,TGTGCCTGCAGTTTAACAGGGGACGGGACTGAAGCTTTCTTT,CACSLTGDGTEAFF
many,.,TRBJ2-2,15,TRBV29-1,TGCAGCGTTGAAGTGGTCATCAAGAACACCGGGGAGCTGTTTTTT,CSVEVVIKNTGELFF
few,.,TRBJ2-5,16,TRBV4-2,TGTGCCAGCAGCCAAGATCTGGCGGGGGCGGGGGAGACCCAGTACTTC,CASSQDLAGAGETQYF
.,.,TRBJ1-2,13,TRBV29-1,TGCAGCGTTGATCAGGGTGTCTACTATGGCTACACCTTC,CSVDQGVYYGYTF
few,.,TRBJ2-7,15,TRBV7-9,TGTGCCAGCAGCTTAAACGGGCAGGCTACCTACGAGCAGTACTTC,CASSLNGQATYEQYF
many,TRBD1,TRBJ1-2,14,TRBV29-1,TGCAGCGTTGACCAGACAGGGGAAGTGTTTGGCTACACCTTC,CSVDQTGEVFGYTF
many,.,TRBJ1-5,13,TRBV29-1,TGCAGCGTTGCCGAGGGTAGCAATCAGCCCCAGCATTTT,CSVAEGSNQPQHF
.,TRBD1,TRBJ2-2,14,TRBV29-1,TGCAGCGTCGGGACAGGGGCACACACAGGGGAGCTGTTTTTT,CSVGTGAHTGELFF
many,.,TRBJ1-2,12,TRBV20-1,TGCAGTGCTAGAGGTAGTTGGGAAGGCTACACCTTC,CSARGSWEGYTF
.,TRBD1,TRBJ1-1,13,TRBV10-3,TGTGCCATCAGTCCTGTACAGGGGACTGAAGCTTTCTTT,CAISPVQGTEAFF
.,.,TRBJ2-2,12,TRBV9,TGTGCCAGCTGCGGGGACACCGGGGAGCTGTTTTTT,CASCGDTGELFF